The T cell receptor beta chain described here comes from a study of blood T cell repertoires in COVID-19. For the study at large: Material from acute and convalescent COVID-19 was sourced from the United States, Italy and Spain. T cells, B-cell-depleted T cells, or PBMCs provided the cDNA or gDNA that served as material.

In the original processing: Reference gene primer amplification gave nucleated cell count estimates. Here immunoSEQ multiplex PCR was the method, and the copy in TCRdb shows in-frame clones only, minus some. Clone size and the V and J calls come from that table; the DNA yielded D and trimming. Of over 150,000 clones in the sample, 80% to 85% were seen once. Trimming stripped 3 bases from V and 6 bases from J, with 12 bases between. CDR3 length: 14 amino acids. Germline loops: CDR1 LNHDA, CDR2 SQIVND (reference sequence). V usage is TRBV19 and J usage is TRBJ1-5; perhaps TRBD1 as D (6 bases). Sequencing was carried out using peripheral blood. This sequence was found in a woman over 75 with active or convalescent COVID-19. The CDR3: CASSMSGGGQPQHF. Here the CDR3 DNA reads TGTGCCAGTAGTATGTCGGGGGGCGGTCAGCCCCAGCATTTT.